These T cell receptor beta chains were read from a single sample in a study of cytomegalovirus exposure and HLA in healthy donors. Produced via immunoSEQ multiplex PCR; TCRdb's table is partial and in-frame only. The table shows fewer than 85,000 clones, with around 70% occurring only once. Source material: PBMCs. These receptors came from a man aged 35 to 55 in good health and CMV-seropositive. Each CDR3 is given with its conserved first and last residue. A D gene is named only where the DNA matches it firmly. Rows give clone size only sometimes, using once, few, many, or a class for an expanded clone.

len	v_gene	d_gene	j_gene	abundance	CDR3aa	CDR3nt
14	TRBV29-1	.	TRBJ1-1	few	CAATGVYPNTEAFF	TGCGCGGCAACGGGGGTCTACCCGAACACTGAAGCTTTCTTT
15	TRBV2	.	TRBJ1-1	.	CASSPRLNKNTEAFF	TGTGCCAGCAGTCCAAGACTAAACAAGAACACTGAAGCTTTCTTT
14	TRBV6-5	.	TRBJ1-6	.	CASSFSSYNSPLHF	TGTGCCAGCAGTTTCAGCTCCTATAATTCACCCCTCCACTTT
18	TRBV6-1	TRBD1	TRBJ2-7	.	CASSEYDYDEGGLNEQYF	TGTGCCAGCAGTGAATATGATTATGACGAAGGGGGCCTCAACGAGCAGTACTTC
15	TRBV27	TRBD2	TRBJ2-7	.	CASSLKGLAGAEQYF	TGTGCCAGCAGTTTAAAGGGACTAGCGGGAGCCGAGCAGTACTTC
17	TRBV10-3	.	TRBJ1-1	.	CAISESRLTGWNTEAFF	TGTGCCATCAGTGAGTCGAGGCTAACAGGGTGGAACACTGAAGCTTTCTTT
13	TRBV5-8	.	TRBJ1-2	.	CASSYDGLGGYTF	TGTGCCAGCAGCTACGACGGACTGGGGGGCTACACCTTC
17	TRBV21-1	.	TRBJ2-3	.	CASSAPAQREDIDTQYF	TGTGCCAGCAGCGCCCCCGCTCAGCGGGAGGACATAGATACGCAGTATTTT
12	TRBV7-9	.	TRBJ2-5	.	CASREGSSEQYF	TGTGCCAGCAGGGAGGGAAGTTCGGAGCAGTACTTC
13	TRBV18	.	TRBJ1-1	.	CASSLDRNAEAFF	TGTGCCAGCTCGCTAGACAGGAACGCTGAAGCTTTCTTT
17	TRBV4-2	TRBD1	TRBJ1-2	.	CASSQSLPGQGGYGYTF	TGTGCCAGCAGCCAATCCCTACCCGGACAGGGAGGCTATGGCTACACCTTC
15	TRBV9	TRBD2	TRBJ2-1	few	CASSWTSGRLGEQFF	TGTGCCAGCAGCTGGACTAGCGGGAGGTTGGGTGAGCAGTTCTTC
16	TRBV5-4	TRBD1	TRBJ1-2	.	CASSSPGQGESYGYTF	TGTGCCAGCAGCTCGCCGGGACAGGGAGAGTCCTATGGCTACACCTTC
16	TRBV28	.	TRBJ1-5	.	CASSLSLGGLNQPQHF	TGTGCCAGCAGCCTATCCCTTGGCGGGCTCAATCAGCCCCAGCATTTT
14	TRBV2	.	TRBJ2-1	.	CASRWSTGRREQFF	TGTGCCAGCAGGTGGAGTACAGGTCGACGAGAGCAGTTCTTC
13	TRBV7-3	.	TRBJ1-1	.	CASSLTGNTEAFF	TGTGCCAGCAGCTTGACAGGGAACACTGAAGCTTTCTTT
15	TRBV9	TRBD2	TRBJ2-7	.	CASSVGTSGNYEQYF	TGTGCCAGCAGCGTGGGGACTAGCGGTAACTACGAGCAGTACTTC
14	TRBV14	.	TRBJ2-4	.	CASSQGGLGNIQYF	TGTGCCAGCAGCCAAGGGGGACTCGGAAACATTCAGTACTTC
16	TRBV29-1	TRBD2	TRBJ2-7	.	CSVEDRGRETSYEQYF	TGCAGCGTTGAAGATCGGGGGAGGGAAACCTCCTACGAGCAGTACTTC
14	TRBV27	TRBD2	TRBJ2-7	.	CASRGGGSSYEQYF	TGTGCCAGCAGGGGCGGGGGGAGCTCCTACGAGCAGTACTTC
15	TRBV5-6	TRBD2	TRBJ2-3	few	CASSFSGGPRDTQYF	TGTGCCAGCAGCTTTAGCGGGGGGCCGAGGGATACGCAGTATTTT
11	TRBV6-6	.	TRBJ2-7	.	CASSPSYEQYF	TGTGCCAGCAGTCCTTCCTACGAGCAGTACTTC
12	TRBV7-8	.	TRBJ2-1	.	CASSQLAYEQFF	TGTGCCAGCAGCCAATTAGCCTATGAGCAGTTCTTC
16	TRBV2	TRBD1	TRBJ2-5	.	CASCPLKTGGQETQYF	TGTGCCAGCTGCCCTCTAAAGACAGGGGGACAAGAGACCCAGTACTTC
19	TRBV5-4	.	TRBJ1-5	.	CASSLRGITPSGSNQPQHF	TGTGCCAGCAGCTTGAGAGGAATCACACCGTCGGGTAGCAATCAGCCCCAGCATTTT
16	TRBV5-1	TRBD1	TRBJ2-7	once	CASSLARGQVPYEQYF	TGCGCCAGCAGCTTGGCCAGGGGACAGGTCCCCTACGAGCAGTACTTC
15	TRBV9	.	TRBJ2-4	.	CASSVDTGVQNIQYF	TGTGCCAGCAGCGTAGATACGGGAGTGCAAAACATTCAGTACTTC
15	TRBV4-2	TRBD2	TRBJ2-5	.	CASSQDRLAVETQYF	TGTGCCAGCAGCCAAGATAGACTAGCAGTAGAGACCCAGTACTTC
14	TRBV5-1	TRBD1	TRBJ1-1	few	CASSSQGGNTEAFF	TGCGCCAGCAGCTCACAGGGGGGAAACACTGAAGCTTTCTTT
15	TRBV27	TRBD2	TRBJ2-1	.	CASSSSVGGKNEQFF	TGTGCCAGCAGCTCATCCGTGGGAGGGAAAAATGAGCAGTTCTTC
13	TRBV28	.	TRBJ1-1	.	CASSFWPGSTAFF	TGTGCCAGCAGTTTTTGGCCGGGTTCTACGGCTTTCTTT
14	TRBV19	TRBD1	TRBJ2-7	once	CASSPRDSMDEQYF	TGTGCCAGTAGCCCCCGGGACAGTATGGACGAGCAGTACTTC
13	TRBV5-5	.	TRBJ1-1	.	CASSFGGYTEAFF	TGTGCCAGCAGCTTTGGGGGGTACACTGAAGCTTTCTTT
16	TRBV29-1	TRBD2	TRBJ2-7	few	CSVEGSGTSADYEQYF	TGCAGCGTTGAAGGGTCCGGGACTAGCGCCGACTACGAGCAGTACTTC
12	TRBV11-3	.	TRBJ1-2	.	CASSSSGNSYTF	TGTGCCAGCAGCTCCTCCGGGAACAGCTACACCTTC